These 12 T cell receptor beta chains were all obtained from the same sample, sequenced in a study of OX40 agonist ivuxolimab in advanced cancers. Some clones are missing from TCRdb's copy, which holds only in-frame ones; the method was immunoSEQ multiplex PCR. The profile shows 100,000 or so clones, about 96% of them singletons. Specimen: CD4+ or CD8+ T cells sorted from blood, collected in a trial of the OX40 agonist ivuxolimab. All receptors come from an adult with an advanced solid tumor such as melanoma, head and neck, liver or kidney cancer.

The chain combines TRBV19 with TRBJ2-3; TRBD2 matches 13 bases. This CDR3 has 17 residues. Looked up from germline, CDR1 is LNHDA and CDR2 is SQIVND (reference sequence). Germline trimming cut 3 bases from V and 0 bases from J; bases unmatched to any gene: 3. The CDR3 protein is CASSMTSGGLSTDTQYF. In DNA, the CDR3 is TGTGCCAGTAGTATGACTAGCGGGGGGCTTAGCACAGATACGCAGTATTTT.

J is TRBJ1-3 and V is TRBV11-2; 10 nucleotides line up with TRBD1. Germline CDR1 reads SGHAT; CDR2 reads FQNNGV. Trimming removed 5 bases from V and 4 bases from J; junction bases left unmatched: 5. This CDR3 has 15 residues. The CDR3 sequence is CASSAGTGAGNTIYF. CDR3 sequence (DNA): TGTGCCAGCAGCGCCGGGACAGGGGCCGGAAACACCATATATTTT.

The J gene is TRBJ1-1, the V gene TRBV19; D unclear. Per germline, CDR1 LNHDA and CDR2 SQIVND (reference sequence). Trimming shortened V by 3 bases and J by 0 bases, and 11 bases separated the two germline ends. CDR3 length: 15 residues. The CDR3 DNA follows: TGTGCCAGTAGTATGGGAGCCGGTGTGAACACTGAAGCTTTCTTT. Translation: CASSMGAGVNTEAFF.

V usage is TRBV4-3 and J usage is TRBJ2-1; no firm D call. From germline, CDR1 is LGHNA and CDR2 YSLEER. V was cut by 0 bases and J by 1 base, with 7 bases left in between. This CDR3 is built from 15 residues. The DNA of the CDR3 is TGCGCCAGCAGCCAAGAGTATTTATCCTACAATGAGCAGTTCTTC. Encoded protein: CASSQEYLSYNEQFF.

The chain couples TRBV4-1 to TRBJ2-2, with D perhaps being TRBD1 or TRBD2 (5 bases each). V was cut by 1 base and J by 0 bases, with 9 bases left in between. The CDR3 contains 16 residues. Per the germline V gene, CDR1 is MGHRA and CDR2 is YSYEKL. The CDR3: CASSQAGTPNTGELFF. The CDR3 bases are TGCGCCAGCAGCCAAGCCGGGACGCCGAACACCGGGGAGCTGTTTTTT.

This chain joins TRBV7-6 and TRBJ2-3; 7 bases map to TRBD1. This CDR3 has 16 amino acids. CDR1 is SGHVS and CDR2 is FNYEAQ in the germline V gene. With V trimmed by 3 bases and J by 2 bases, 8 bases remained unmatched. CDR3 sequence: CASSFSRDSNTDTQYF. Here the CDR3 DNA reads TGTGCCAGCAGCTTTAGCCGGGACAGCAACACAGATACGCAGTATTTT.

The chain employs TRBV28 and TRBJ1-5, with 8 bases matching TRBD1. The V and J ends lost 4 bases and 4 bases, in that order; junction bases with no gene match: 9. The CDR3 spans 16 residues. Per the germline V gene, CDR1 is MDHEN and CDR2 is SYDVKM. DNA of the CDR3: TGTGCCAGCAGTTCGTTTTACAGGGGGGAAAATCAGCCCCAGCATTTT. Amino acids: CASSSFYRGENQPQHF.

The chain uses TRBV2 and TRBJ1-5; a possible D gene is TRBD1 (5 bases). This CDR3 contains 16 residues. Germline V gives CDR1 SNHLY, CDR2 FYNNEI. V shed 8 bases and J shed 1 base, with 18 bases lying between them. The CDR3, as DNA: TGTGCCAGCCGATCGGGGGGATTAGGGAGCAATCAGCCCCAGCATTTT. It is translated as CASRSGGLGSNQPQHF.

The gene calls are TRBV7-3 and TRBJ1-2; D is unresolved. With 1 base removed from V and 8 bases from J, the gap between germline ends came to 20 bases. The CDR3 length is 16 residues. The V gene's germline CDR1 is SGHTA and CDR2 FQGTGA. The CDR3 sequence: CASSLNPRAGWEGYTF. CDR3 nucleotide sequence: TGTGCCAGCAGCTTAAATCCTCGGGCTGGATGGGAGGGCTACACCTTC. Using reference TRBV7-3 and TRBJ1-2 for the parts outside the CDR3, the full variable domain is GAGVSQTPSNKVTEKGKYVELRCDPISGHTALYWYRQSLGQGPEFLIYFQGTGAADDSGLPNDRFFAVRPEGSVSTLKIQRTERGDSAVYLCASSLNPRAGWEGYTFGSGTRLTVV.

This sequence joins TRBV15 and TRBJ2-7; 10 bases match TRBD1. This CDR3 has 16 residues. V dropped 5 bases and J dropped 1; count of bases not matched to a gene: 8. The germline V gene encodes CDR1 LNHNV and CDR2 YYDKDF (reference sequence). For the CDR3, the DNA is TGTGCCACCAGCGGTGGACCGGGACAGGGGTCCTACGAGCAGTACTTC. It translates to CATSGGPGQGSYEQYF.

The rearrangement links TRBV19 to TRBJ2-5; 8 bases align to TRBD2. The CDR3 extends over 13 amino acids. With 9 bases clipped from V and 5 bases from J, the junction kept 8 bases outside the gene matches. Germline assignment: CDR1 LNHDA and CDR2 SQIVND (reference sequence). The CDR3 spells CASAGGVWETQYF. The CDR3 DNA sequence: TGTGCCAGCGCCGGGGGGGTGTGGGAGACCCAGTACTTC.

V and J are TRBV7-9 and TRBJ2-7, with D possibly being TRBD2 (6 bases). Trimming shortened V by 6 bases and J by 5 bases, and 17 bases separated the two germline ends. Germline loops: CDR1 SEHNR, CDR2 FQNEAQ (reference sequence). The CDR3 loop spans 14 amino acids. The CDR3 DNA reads TGTGCCAGCAGGGAGTCACTAGAGCGGGACGAGCAGTACTTC. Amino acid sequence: CASRESLERDEQYF.